The 27 T cell receptor beta chains presented below share a single source sample, sequenced in a study of blood T cell repertoires in COVID-19. Repertoires were generated with immunoSEQ multiplex PCR, while TCRdb's copy carries only in-frame clones and drops some. The repertoire holds some 64,000 clones, roughly two thirds seen once, with approximately 50% in the top ten. The source material was PBMCs or T cells enriched from blood (not recorded which). All receptors come from a woman between 55 and 75 years old who had been exposed to COVID-19.

The chain couples TRBV9 to TRBJ1-2; a possible D gene is TRBD1 (6 bases). The CDR3 consists of 13 residues. Between the trimmed V and J ends, which lost 4 bases and 8 bases, there was a span of 15 bases. Germline CDR1 reads SGDLS; CDR2 reads YYNGEE. As DNA, the CDR3 is TGTGCCAGCAGCCGGGGGGCGGGGTTGGGCTACACCTTC. Amino acids: CASSRGAGLGYTF.

The chain couples TRBV9 to TRBJ2-2, with 10 bases matching TRBD2. The CDR3 totals 15 residues. Germline V gives CDR1 SGDLS, CDR2 YYNGEE. With 4 bases clipped from V and 3 bases from J, the junction kept 3 bases outside the gene matches. Here the CDR3 DNA reads TGTGCCAGCAGCATAAGCGGGGGGGACACCGGGGAGCTGTTTTTT. It is translated as CASSISGGDTGELFF. The whole variable domain, remainder taken from reference TRBV9 and TRBJ2-2, is DSGVTQTPKHLITATGQRVTLRCSPRSGDLSVYWYQQSLDQGLQFLIQYYNGEERAKGNILERFSAQQFPDLHSELNLSSLELGDSALYFCASSISGGDTGELFFGEGSRLTVL.

The chain joins TRBV10-3 to TRBJ1-3, with D tentatively TRBD1 (6 bases). Germline V gene sequence: CDR1 ENHRY, CDR2 SYGVKD. The ends were cut back, 0 bases at V and 2 bases at J, with 11 bases in the middle. The CDR3 covers 16 residues. The CDR3 DNA follows: TGTGCCATCAGTGAGTCGATGGGGGCGGCTGGAAACACCATATATTTT. Its translation: CAISESMGAAGNTIYF.

This clone is a singleton in its sample. The chain links TRBV24-1 to TRBJ2-3, with TRBD1 as a possible D gene (7 bases). V was pared by 3 bases and J by 2 bases, with 14 bases between. The CDR3 has 16 amino acids. The V gene's germline CDR1 is KGHDR and CDR2 SFDVKD. The CDR3 DNA follows: TGTGCCACCAGTGATCGCGGGACAGCAACCACAGATACGCAGTATTTT. The encoded protein is CATSDRGTATTDTQYF.

This clone appeared once. The V and J genes are TRBV6-5 and TRBJ2-3; 10 bases are a match to TRBD2. This CDR3 spans 14 amino acids. The ends lost 6 bases at V and 6 bases at J; junction bases unmatched: 6. Germline V gene sequence: CDR1 MNHEY, CDR2 SVGAGI. As DNA, the CDR3 is TGTGCCAGCAGGGGACTAGCGATGAGGGATACGCAGTATTTT. This sequence encodes CASRGLAMRDTQYF.

There are a few counts of this clone. The chain carries TRBV4-2 and TRBJ2-4, with 14 bases fitting TRBD2. In germline, CDR1 is LGHNA, CDR2 YNFKEQ. Trimming cost V 0 bases and J 2 bases; bases outside gene matches: 15. The length of the CDR3 is 22 residues. The CDR3 coding sequence is TGTGCCAGCAGCCAAGATTCAATCCAGACTAGCGGGGGGGCCGGGTCCAAAAACATTCAGTACTTC. Translated, it gives CASSQDSIQTSGGAGSKNIQYF.

The rearrangement links TRBV15 to TRBJ1-5; TRBD1 might be the D (6 bases). The CDR3 loop spans 13 amino acids. The germline CDR1 and CDR2 sequences are LNHNV and YYDKDF (reference sequence). Trimming took 5 bases from V and 3 from J, leaving 8 bases between them. The CDR3 sequence is CATSGGINQPQHF. In nucleotides, the CDR3 is TGTGCCACCAGCGGGGGCATCAATCAGCCCCAGCATTTT.

The genes are TRBV11-3 and TRBJ2-2; TRBD1 is a possible D gene (5 bases). Trimming stripped 10 bases from V and 0 bases from J, with 12 bases between. This CDR3 region has 14 residues. Germline assignment: CDR1 SGHNT and CDR2 YENEEA. The CDR3, as DNA: TGTGCCACCGGGCAGGGTTCGAACACCGGGGAGCTGTTTTTT. Residues: CATGQGSNTGELFF.

This rearrangement joins TRBV2 to TRBJ2-3; 11 bases line up with TRBD2. The CDR3 consists of 14 residues. V lost 6 bases to trimming and J lost 6 bases; unmatched junction nucleotides: 5. From germline, CDR1 is SNHLY and CDR2 FYNNEI. The CDR3 bases are TGTGCCAGCAGGCTAGCGGGGGGATGGGATACGCAGTATTTT. It yields the protein CASRLAGGWDTQYF. Complete variable domain (other parts from reference TRBV2 and TRBJ2-3): EPEVTQTPSHQVTQMGQEVILRCVPISNHLYFYWYRQILGQKVEFLVSFYNNEISEKSEIFDDQFSVERPDGSNFTLKIRSTKLEDSAMYFCASRLAGGWDTQYFGPGTRLTVL.

The V and J genes are TRBV14 and TRBJ1-1; D possibly corresponds to TRBD1 (6 bases). V gave up 5 bases and J gave up 7 bases, with 17 bases separating them. This CDR3 has 14 residues. Germline CDR1 is SGHDN and CDR2 is FVKESK. CDR3 in DNA: TGTGCCAGCAGCAGTCTCAACCCCAGGGGTGAAGCTTTCTTT. It specifies CASSSLNPRGEAFF.

This chain joins TRBV24-1 and TRBJ2-1, with 10 bases that match TRBD2. Germline assignment: CDR1 KGHDR and CDR2 SFDVKD. V was pared by 7 bases and J by 5 bases, with 7 bases of the junction left unmatched. The CDR3 spans 15 residues. The CDR3 region is CATRGSGRGNNEQFF. Written as DNA, the CDR3 is TGTGCCACCAGGGGGAGCGGGAGGGGAAACAATGAGCAGTTCTTC.

This chain connects TRBV7-8 to TRBJ1-6; possibly TRBD1 for D (6 bases). Trimming removed 5 bases from V and 7 bases from J, with 21 bases in between. The CDR3 is 17 residues long. CDR1 and CDR2 from the germline V gene are SGHVS and FQNEAQ. The CDR3 bases are TGTGCCAGCAGCCGAGGAGGTGTCGGGACATCAAATTCACCCCTCCACTTT. Translating gives CASSRGGVGTSNSPLHF.

This clone was counted once. This chain uses TRBV2 with TRBJ1-1, with TRBD1 matching 10 bases. This CDR3 comprises 16 residues. J was trimmed by 5 bases and V by 8 bases; bases with no gene match: 14. CDR1 and CDR2 (germline): SNHLY, FYNNEI. The CDR3 region is CASHVPGQGMGTEAFF. CDR3 nucleotides: TGTGCCAGCCATGTTCCGGGACAGGGGATGGGGACTGAAGCTTTCTTT.

The chain couples TRBV2 to TRBJ2-2; D uncertain. Germline V CDR1 and CDR2: SNHLY, FYNNEI. There are 14 residues in the CDR3. Trimming pared 8 bases from V and 3 bases from J, leaving 13 bases between. CDR3 loop: CASSSVSDTGELFF. The DNA of the CDR3 is TGTGCCAGCTCTTCGGTCTCGGACACCGGGGAGCTGTTTTTT.

In its sample, this clone was seen a few times. The CDR3 is CASSAGANYGYTF. For the CDR3, the DNA is TGTGCCAGCAGCGCGGGAGCTAACTATGGCTACACCTTC. V is TRBV5-6 and J is TRBJ1-2; no clear D. The V gene's germline CDR1 is SGHDT and CDR2 YYEEEE. This CDR3 spans 13 amino acids. V was shortened by 4 bases and J by 0 bases, with 7 bases between the two germline ends.

V and J are TRBV30 and TRBJ1-1; 7 bases agree with TRBD1. Germline loops: CDR1 GTSNPN, CDR2 SVGIG (reference sequence). This CDR3 spans 14 amino acids. Trimming at V came to 5 bases and at J to 1 base, leaving 7 bases not matched to a gene. This chain's CDR3 is CAWGYRGQNTEAFF. The CDR3 DNA sequence: TGTGCCTGGGGTTACAGGGGCCAGAACACTGAAGCTTTCTTT.

The chain combines TRBV6-1 with TRBJ2-2, with a possible D match to TRBD1 (5 bases). The V gene's germline CDR1 is MNHNS and CDR2 SASEGT. This CDR3 spans 13 amino acids. Between the trimmed V and J ends, which lost 0 bases and 8 bases, there was a span of 7 bases. CDR3 DNA: TGTGCCAGCAGTGAAGCGAGGACAGGGGAGCTGTTTTTT. Its protein product is CASSEARTGELFF.

This clone turned up a few times. This rearrangement joins TRBV9 to TRBJ1-1; D may be TRBD1 (5 bases). This CDR3 comprises 14 residues. Trimming took off 0 bases at V and 11 bases at J, with 17 bases between the two ends. Germline loops: CDR1 SGDLS, CDR2 YYNGEE. The CDR3 region is CASSVGGQGGVAFF. CDR3 coding DNA: TGTGCCAGCAGCGTAGGTGGGCAGGGAGGGGTTGCTTTCTTT.

CDR3 region: CASRQSPEGTQYF. For the CDR3, the DNA is TGTGCCAGCAGACAGTCCCCGGAAGGGACCCAGTACTTC. This chain connects TRBV28 to TRBJ2-5; D ambiguous. CDR3 size: 13 residues. The V end lost 6 bases, the J end lost 7 bases, and 15 bases lay between the germline ends. The germline CDR1 and CDR2 sequences are MDHEN and SYDVKM.

The rearrangement links TRBV7-2 to TRBJ2-3, with TRBD1 matching over 7 bases. The germline V gene encodes CDR1 SGHTA and CDR2 FQGNSA. V lost 4 bases, J lost 0 bases, and 4 bases stayed unmatched. This CDR3 comprises 15 residues. In nucleotides, the CDR3 is TGTGCCAGCAGCTCATACAGGGGAAGCACAGATACGCAGTATTTT. Its protein product is CASSSYRGSTDTQYF.

This chain joins TRBV5-1 and TRBJ2-3; D remains unclear. V shed 3 bases and J shed 2 bases, with 10 bases lying between them. This CDR3 spans 14 amino acids. CDR1 and CDR2 (germline): SGHRS, YFSETQ. CDR3 protein: CASSSVEFTDTQYF. The DNA for the CDR3 is TGCGCCAGCAGCTCCGTCGAGTTCACAGATACGCAGTATTTT.

The chain has TRBV9 and TRBJ2-7; a possible D gene is TRBD2 (5 bases). The germline V gene has CDR1 SGDLS and CDR2 YYNGEE. V lost 2 bases and J 5 bases, leaving 14 bases between the germline ends. This CDR3 has 14 residues. In DNA form, the CDR3 reads TGTGCCAGCAGCGTTTCCCCGAACGGGGACGAGCAGTACTTC. Its protein product is CASSVSPNGDEQYF.

This sequence joins TRBV19 and TRBJ1-6, with 10 positions matching TRBD1. This CDR3 is 14 amino acids long. CDR1 is LNHDA and CDR2 is SQIVND in the germline V gene (reference sequence). V shed 6 bases, J shed 9 bases, and the junction held 5 bases outside the gene matches. Written as DNA, the CDR3 is TGTGCCAGTAGGATGACAGGGGGCAGTTCACCCCTCCACTTT. Translation: CASRMTGGSSPLHF.

The chain joins TRBV9 to TRBJ1-6, with a possible D match to TRBD1 (5 bases). V was clipped by 3 bases and J by 7 bases, with 17 bases between them. The CDR3 totals 16 residues. CDR1 SGDLS and CDR2 YYNGEE come from the germline V gene. CDR3 DNA: TGTGCCAGCAGCGAAGGGGCCAGGGTGAGGAATTCACCCCTCCACTTT. This translates into CASSEGARVRNSPLHF.

This clone has a handful of counts. The rearrangement links TRBV30 to TRBJ2-5, with D maybe TRBD1 (5 bases). The germline gives CDR1 GTSNPN, CDR2 SVGIG (reference sequence). The ends were cut back, 1 base at V and 1 base at J, with 10 bases in the middle. This CDR3 region has 14 residues. As DNA, the CDR3 is TGTGCCTGGAGTGGCAGGGTGGGCCAAGAGACCCAGTACTTC. Translating gives CAWSGRVGQETQYF.

The CDR3 loop reads CASSPRSLREQYF. Here the CDR3 DNA reads TGTGCCAGCAGTCCCCGGTCGTTACGCGAGCAGTACTTC. The rearrangement links TRBV27 to TRBJ2-7; D remains ambiguous. CDR1 is MNHEY, CDR2 SMNVEV, per germline (reference sequence). The CDR3 has 13 residues. V dropped 5 bases and J dropped 6 bases, with 14 bases sitting between them.

This clone was counted between two and nine times. The chain has TRBV6-5 and TRBJ1-2; 8 bases match TRBD1. The CDR3 has 13 amino acids. J was trimmed by 8 bases and V by 6 bases; bases with no gene match: 8. Germline V gene sequence: CDR1 MNHEY, CDR2 SVGAGI. The CDR3 coding sequence is TGTGCCAGCAGCCCAGACCGGGACAGGGGCTACACCTTC. It is translated as CASSPDRDRGYTF.